The 5 T cell receptor beta chains in this list originate from one sample, sequenced in a study of blood T cell repertoires in COVID-19. TCRdb's table, derived via immunoSEQ multiplex PCR, lists solely in-frame clones and lacks some. The sample holds roughly 250,000 clones, 86% seen once. The specimen sequenced was PBMCs or T cells enriched from blood (not recorded which). The receptors originated from a woman between 45 and 60 years old who had recovered from COVID-19.

The rearrangement uses TRBV6-5 and TRBJ2-6, with 7 bases identical to TRBD1. V lost 4 bases and J lost 8; bases outside the gene matches: 11. Germline V gene data show CDR1 as MNHEY and CDR2 as SVGAGI. This CDR3 region has 16 residues. The CDR3 sequence: CASSLWTGGSTNVLTF. The CDR3 coding sequence is TGTGCCAGCAGTTTGTGGACAGGTGGATCGACCAACGTCCTGACTTTC.

The chain recombines TRBV5-1 with TRBJ1-4, with no clear D. There are 15 residues in the CDR3. V lost 3 bases and J lost 4, with 13 bases in between. Germline V lookup: CDR1 SGHRS, CDR2 YFSETQ. CDR3 protein: CASSYRQEDNEKLFF. The CDR3 DNA follows: TGCGCCAGCAGCTACAGACAAGAAGATAATGAAAAACTGTTTTTT. Complete variable domain (other parts from reference TRBV5-1 and TRBJ1-4): KAGVTQTPRYLIKTRGQQVTLSCSPISGHRSVSWYQQTPGQGLQFLFEYFSETQRNKGNFPGRFSGRQFSNSRSEMNVSTLELGDSALYLCASSYRQEDNEKLFFGSGTQLSVL.

The chain has TRBV5-5 and TRBJ2-4; perhaps TRBD2 as D (7 bases). This CDR3 has 15 amino acids. CDR1 is SGHKS and CDR2 is YYEKEE in the germline V gene (reference sequence). The V and J ends lost 0 bases and 6 bases respectively, with 13 bases between them. DNA of the CDR3: TGTGCCAGCAGCTTGGGTTCGGGGGGCGGAAACATTCAGTACTTC. It encodes CASSLGSGGGNIQYF.

The chain recombines TRBV9 with TRBJ1-3; D is ambiguous. CDR3 length: 13 residues. Deletions cut 4 bases from V and 3 bases from J, with 8 bases between. Germline V gene lookup returns CDR1 SGDLS and CDR2 YYNGEE. Written as DNA, the CDR3 is TGTGCCAGCAGCCCCCTTAATGGAAACACCATATATTTT. This gives the protein CASSPLNGNTIYF.

About this clone itself: The sample has other DNA sequences that encode this CDR3 too. The chain carries TRBV6-5 and TRBJ1-5; D is uncertain. Trimming pared 9 bases from V and 0 bases from J, leaving 9 bases between. The CDR3 covers 13 residues. Per germline, CDR1 MNHEY and CDR2 SVGAGI. CDR3 nucleotide sequence: TGTGCCAGTAGAGGTGGTAGCAATCAGCCCCAGCATTTT. This translates into CASRGGSNQPQHF.